These 18 T cell receptor beta chains share one sample of origin, sequenced in a study of shared clonotypes between healthy human individuals. Only in-frame clones appear in the TCRdb table, and some are missing; sequencing was by immunoSEQ multiplex PCR. The data contain 950,000 to 1,300,000 clones, 70% to 80% of them singletons. The sample comprised memory CD4+ T cells sorted from blood. Indicated subset: CD45RA-negative fraction. The receptor set was obtained from a man aged 18 to 29 in good health.

The chain uses TRBV28 and TRBJ1-2, with TRBD1 matching 9 bases. The CDR3 contains 16 residues. CDR1 is MDHEN, CDR2 SYDVKM, per germline. V lost 3 bases, J lost 6 bases, and 11 bases stayed unmatched. The CDR3 protein is CASSFSNKGQGNGYTF. DNA of the CDR3: TGTGCCAGCAGTTTTTCGAACAAAGGACAGGGGAATGGCTACACCTTC.

This clone was counted many times. This chain connects TRBV11-3 to TRBJ2-3, with D possibly matching TRBD2 (6 bases). The CDR3 length is 16 residues. Germline CDR1 SGHNT, CDR2 YENEEA. The V and J ends lost 5 bases and 2 bases respectively, with 17 bases between them. CDR3 in DNA: TGTGCCAGCAGCCCCGGGATGGGGCGGGACACAGATACGCAGTATTTT. This translates into CASSPGMGRDTDTQYF.

The chain has TRBV27 and TRBJ2-7; 8 nucleotides line up with TRBD2. The CDR3 is made up of 16 amino acids. CDR1 is MNHEY and CDR2 is SMNVEV in the germline V gene (reference sequence). V shed 5 bases and J 0 bases; nucleotides not matched to a gene: 9. CDR3 sequence (DNA): TGTGCCAGCAGTCCCGCGGGGGGCAAAAGCTCCTACGAGCAGTACTTC. Its protein product is CASSPAGGKSSYEQYF.

The chain combines TRBV9 with TRBJ2-3; D unclear. Trimming removed 3 bases at V and 6 bases at J, with 14 bases between. The CDR3 is made up of 14 amino acids. From germline, CDR1 is SGDLS and CDR2 YYNGEE. In DNA, the CDR3 is TGTGCCAGCAGCGCCCGGTTACTCCGGGATACGCAGTATTTT. Protein sequence: CASSARLLRDTQYF.

This clone was detected only a few times. The chain employs TRBV21-1 and TRBJ2-2; the table's D call of TRBD1 was not tested on the DNA. TRBV21-1 is an annotated pseudogene. The CDR3 length is 17 residues. CDR3 nucleotides: TGTGCCAGCAGCACCTCGAGGGGACAGGGGAGTGCCGGGGAGCTGTTTTTT. Amino acids: CASSTSRGQGSAGELFF.

This clone was observed a few times. The chain links TRBV5-4 to TRBJ1-2; maybe TRBD1 (6 bases). The CDR3 sequence is 12 residues long. With 2 bases removed from V and 8 bases from J, the gap between germline ends came to 10 bases. Germline values: CDR1 SGHNT, CDR2 YYREEE (reference sequence). CDR3: CASSFGQGGYTF. CDR3 nucleotide sequence: TGTGCCAGCAGCTTCGGCCAGGGGGGCTACACCTTC.

The V and J genes are TRBV5-4 and TRBJ1-6; TRBD1 aligns across 7 bases. The CDR3 runs to 15 residues. Germline CDR1 is SGHNT and CDR2 is YYREEE (reference sequence). The trim removed 3 bases at V and 7 bases at J, leaving 7 bases unmatched. Here the CDR3 DNA reads TGTGCCAGCAGCTGGAGGGACAGCGTAAATTCACCCCTCCACTTT. Protein: CASSWRDSVNSPLHF.

This clone came up many times. The chain uses TRBV15 and TRBJ2-1; 7 positions agree with TRBD1. Trimming removed 9 bases from V and 0 bases from J; junction bases left unmatched: 5. The germline CDR1 and CDR2 sequences are LNHNV and YYDKDF (reference sequence). The CDR3 loop spans 14 amino acids. The CDR3 DNA reads as TGTGCCACAACCAGGGGGTTCTCCTACAATGAGCAGTTCTTC. It yields the protein CATTRGFSYNEQFF.

This chain joins TRBV6-6 and TRBJ2-2; D uncertain. The CDR3 consists of 11 residues. From germline, CDR1 is MNHNY and CDR2 SVGAGI (reference sequence). V lost 6 bases, J lost 6 bases, and 5 bases lay in between. CDR3 coding DNA: TGTGCCAGCAGAGAGGCCGGGGAGCTGTTTTTT. Residues: CASREAGELFF.

The gene calls are TRBV5-6 and TRBJ2-4; the match to TRBD1 covers 7 bases. J lost 7 bases, V lost 2 bases, and 3 bases had no gene match. The CDR3 is 13 residues long. Germline V gene data show CDR1 as SGHDT and CDR2 as YYEEEE. This chain's CDR3 is CASSFPGQNIQYF. CDR3 bases: TGTGCCAGCAGCTTTCCGGGACAGAACATTCAGTACTTC.

The chain joins TRBV9 to TRBJ2-5; 12 nucleotides match TRBD2. V lost 4 bases and J lost 1; bases outside the gene matches: 2. The CDR3 has 15 amino acids. Germline CDR1 SGDLS, CDR2 YYNGEE. This CDR3 is CASSRTSGTQETQYF. DNA for the CDR3: TGTGCCAGCAGCCGGACTAGCGGGACCCAAGAGACCCAGTACTTC.

The chain recombines TRBV20-1 with TRBJ1-1, with D hard to call. The V gene lost 5 bases and the J gene lost 7 bases, with 11 bases spanning the gap. Germline CDR1 DFQATT, CDR2 SNEGSKA (reference sequence). There are 11 residues in the CDR3. The CDR3 is CSAPGPGEAFF. CDR3 in DNA: TGCAGTGCTCCCGGTCCAGGTGAAGCTTTCTTT.

V usage is TRBV6-5 and J usage is TRBJ2-5, with no clear D. The V gene's germline CDR1 is MNHEY and CDR2 SVGAGI. The CDR3 length is 13 residues. The germline V and J ends were trimmed by 6 bases and 5 bases, with 13 bases remaining between them. CDR3 sequence reads: CASRRGNWETQYF. In DNA form, the CDR3 reads TGTGCCAGCAGGCGTGGTAATTGGGAGACCCAGTACTTC.

Concerning this clone itself: Other DNA variants within this sample encode the same CDR3. This rearrangement joins TRBV18 to TRBJ1-6; D remains ambiguous. V was trimmed by 2 bases and J by 4 bases, leaving 6 bases between them. The germline V gene has CDR1 KGHSH and CDR2 LQKENI. The CDR3 loop spans 14 amino acids. The CDR3 region has the DNA TGTGCCAGCTCACCAGGAGAGTATAATTCACCCCTCCACTTT. Protein product: CASSPGEYNSPLHF.

The chain is built from TRBV10-2 and TRBJ2-7; D possibly corresponds to TRBD2 (5 bases). The V end lost 0 bases, the J end lost 6 bases, and 12 bases lay between the germline ends. Germline V gene lookup returns CDR1 WSHSY and CDR2 SAAADI. The CDR3 is 14 amino acids. This CDR3 is CASSESRGSGEQYF. CDR3 nucleotides: TGCGCCAGCAGTGAGTCGAGAGGGTCGGGCGAGCAGTACTTC.

The sample holds a few counts of this clone. CDR3 region: CASSLYLNSGNTIYF. CDR3 DNA: TGCGCCAGCAGCTTGTATCTGAACTCTGGAAACACCATATATTTT. The V and J genes are TRBV5-1 and TRBJ1-3; D is unclear. The CDR3 length is 15 residues. The germline V gene encodes CDR1 SGHRS and CDR2 YFSETQ. The V end was cut by 1 base, the J end by 0 bases, with 8 bases between.

The chain recombines TRBV18 with TRBJ1-5; maybe TRBD1 (5 bases). Germline assignment: CDR1 KGHSH and CDR2 LQKENI. V lost 0 bases and J lost 4, with 10 bases in between. The CDR3 is 15 amino acids. In DNA, the CDR3 is TGTGCCAGCTCACCACCTGGGGGAATGAATCAGCCCCAGCATTTT. It yields the protein CASSPPGGMNQPQHF.

The chain recombines TRBV28 with TRBJ1-5; TRBD1 matches 9 bases. Per germline, CDR1 MDHEN and CDR2 SYDVKM. The CDR3 has 14 amino acids. Unmatched junction bases numbered 3, after V lost 6 bases and J lost 3 bases. The CDR3 coding sequence is TGTGCCAGCAGGCGGGACAGGGCCAATCAGCCCCAGCATTTT. Residues: CASRRDRANQPQHF.